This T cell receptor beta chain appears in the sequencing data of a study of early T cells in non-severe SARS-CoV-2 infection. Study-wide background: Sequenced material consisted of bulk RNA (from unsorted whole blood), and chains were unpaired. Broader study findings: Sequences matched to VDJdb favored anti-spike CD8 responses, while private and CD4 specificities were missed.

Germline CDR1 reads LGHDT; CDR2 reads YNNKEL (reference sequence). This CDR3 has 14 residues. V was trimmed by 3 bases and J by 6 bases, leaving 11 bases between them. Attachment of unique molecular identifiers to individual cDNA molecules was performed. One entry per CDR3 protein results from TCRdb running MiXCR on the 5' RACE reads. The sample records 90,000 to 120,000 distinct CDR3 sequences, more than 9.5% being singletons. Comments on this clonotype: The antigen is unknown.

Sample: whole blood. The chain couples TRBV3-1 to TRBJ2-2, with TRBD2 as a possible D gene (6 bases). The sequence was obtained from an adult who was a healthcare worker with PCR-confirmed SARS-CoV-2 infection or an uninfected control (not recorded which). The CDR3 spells CASSQSEGPGELFF. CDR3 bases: TGTGCCAGCAGCCAGTCGGAGGGCCCCGGGGAGCTGTTTTTT.